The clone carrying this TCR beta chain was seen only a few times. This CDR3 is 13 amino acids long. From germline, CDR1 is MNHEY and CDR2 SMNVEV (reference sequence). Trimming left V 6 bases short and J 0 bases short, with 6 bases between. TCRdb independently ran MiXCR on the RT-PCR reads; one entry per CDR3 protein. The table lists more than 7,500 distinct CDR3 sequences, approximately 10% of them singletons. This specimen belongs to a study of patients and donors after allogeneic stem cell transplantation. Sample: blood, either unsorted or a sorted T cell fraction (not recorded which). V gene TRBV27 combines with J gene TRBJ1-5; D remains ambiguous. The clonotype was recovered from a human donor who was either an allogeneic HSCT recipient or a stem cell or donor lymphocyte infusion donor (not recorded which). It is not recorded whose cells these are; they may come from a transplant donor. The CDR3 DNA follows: TGTGCCAGCAGCCCATATAGCAATCAGCCCCAGCATTTT. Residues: CASSPYSNQPQHF.